This T cell receptor (beta chain) was obtained from a study of PD-L1 blockade in urothelial cancer (dated by TCRdb to the late 2010s). With respect to the entire study: Therapy was started in the mid-2010s for all patients, and atezolizumab 1,200 mg was administered intravenously every 3 weeks. In the same patients, pretreatment tumors underwent whole exome sequencing and RNA sequencing in addition to TCR sequencing. Roughly 10 patients reached durable clinical benefit, while around 19 patients did not. Pretreatment tumor samples, along with matched peripheral blood serially collected before and after atezolizumab treatment, were subjected to TCR sequencing. Pretreatment blood TCR-seq was available for 27 to 30 patients, at least one posttreatment blood collection was obtained for some 25 patients, and tumor TCR-seq was available for some 25 patients. Progression-free survival longer than 6 months counted as durable clinical benefit, and TCR features were additionally tested against both progression-free and overall survival. Blood samples were analyzed 3 weeks after the start of treatment (second dose) and 6 weeks after the start of treatment. About 85% of the 29 patients were identified as males with urothelial cancer of bladder origin, and a prior smoking history was reported by 18 of 29 patients. An ECOG performance status of 0 or 1 was recorded for the patients, and 0 to 3 prior chemotherapy regimens had been received by the patients. Blood samples gave median yields of approximately 130,000 T cells and over 80,000 unique TCRs, along with a median clonality of around 0.075. The study was an exploratory multi-omic analysis of somatic, immune and clinical correlates of response to PD-L1 blockade with atezolizumab in urothelial cancer.

Each PCR received spiked-in synthetic TCR analog templates so that absolute template abundance could be estimated from read counts. Using the immunoSEQ assay, TCRbeta CDR3 regions were amplified from genomic DNA with bias-controlled V and J gene primers. Sequencing of rearranged TCRbeta segments was performed at approximately 20X coverage. The authors' pipeline ran thus. Clustering was used to correct sequencing errors, and CDR3s were annotated against IMGT to assign V, D and J genes. Out-of-frame and stop-codon sequences were excluded, and only productive TCRbeta rearrangements were used in downstream analyses. Clonality was calculated as one minus the Shannon entropy normalized by the log of the number of unique productive sequences. Fisher's exact test with Benjamini-Hochberg correction, at a threshold of adjusted p below 0.01, was used to find clones that differed between time points or between blood and tumor. TCRdb retrieved this table from immuneACCESS and kept in-frame rearrangements only. Not all clones are present; in checked studies, unresolved V genes account for under half, and no reason is known for the remainder. D and trimming were read from the DNA, whereas the V and J calls and clone size are those reported in that table. Present in this sample are about 43,000 clones, approximately 90% of which were seen just once. The ten largest clonotypes hold roughly an eighth of the sample.

The germline V gene supplies CDR1 SGHRS and CDR2 YFSETQ. The junction carries 5 bases between V and J, which are trimmed by 1 base and 4 bases respectively. The CDR3 measures 12 amino acids from cysteine to phenylalanine. Left in the record is the CDR3 DNA by itself, 36 bases read in frame from the first base. The paper's findings and limits, for the study overall: A pretreatment peripheral blood TCR clonality below the median was linked to improved progression-free and overall survival. Small sample size (n ≈ 30) and many exploratory analyses mean the results are intended to be hypothesis-generating. Greater expansion of tumor-associated TCR clones in peripheral blood 3 weeks after the start of treatment was observed in patients with durable benefit (n of about 21, p = 0.022).

Remarks on this clone: It lacks a known antigen. Per-base quality was not reported, and no clone a single base away is much larger than it.

The cohort comprised about 30 patients with locally advanced or metastatic urothelial carcinoma treated at Memorial Sloan Kettering on a trial protocol. Peripheral blood mononuclear cells were collected pretreatment and during treatment, at between 1 and 8 total time points per patient. The Qiagen DNeasy Blood extraction kit was used to purify genomic DNA from total PBMCs and tumor samples. Collected pretreatment and during treatment, PBMCs were isolated and stored as previously described. The chain employs TRBV5-1 and TRBJ1-2, with the D gene call left open. The sequence was collected from a woman in her sixties or seventies with urothelial cancer. Material: PBMCs, obtained around atezolizumab (anti-PD-L1) treatment. The DNA reads TGCGCCAGCAGCTTGAGAGGCTATGGCTACACCTTC. This yields the protein CASSLRGYGYTF.